The 26 T cell receptor beta chains presented below share a single source sample, sequenced in a study of tissue T cells after allogeneic stem cell transplantation. TCRdb keeps only in-frame clones here, not all; method: immunoSEQ multiplex PCR. The table records 25,000 to 30,000 clones, about 89% of them present only once. The sequences come from blood, collected before transplantation. These receptors originate from a male donor aged 60 or older who later had graft-versus-host disease after an allogeneic stem cell transplant.

The V and J genes are TRBV6-5 and TRBJ2-7; 9 positions agree with TRBD2. The CDR3 runs to 15 residues. The junction had 4 bases not matched to a gene; V was cut back by 2 bases and J by 2 bases. CDR1 and CDR2 from the germline V gene are MNHEY and SVGAGI. The DNA for the CDR3 is TGTGCCAGCAGTTACGCGGGGGGGTCGACCTACGAGCAGTACTTC. It codes for CASSYAGGSTYEQYF.

CDR3 DNA: TGTGCCAGCAGCTTAACTCCGGGACAGGGCAATCCCCTCCACTTT. Amino acid sequence: CASSLTPGQGNPLHF. The V and J genes are TRBV7-3 and TRBJ1-6; TRBD1 agrees at 9 bases. V was pared by 0 bases and J by 13 bases, with 7 bases of the junction left unmatched. This CDR3 contains 15 residues. Germline-derived CDR1 and CDR2 are SGHTA and FQGTGA. The full variable domain, rest sourced from reference TRBV7-3 and TRBJ1-6, is GAGVSQTPSNKVTEKGKYVELRCDPISGHTALYWYRQSLGQGPEFLIYFQGTGAADDSGLPNDRFFAVRPEGSVSTLKIQRTERGDSAVYLCASSLTPGQGNPLHFGNGTRLTVT.

V gene TRBV3-1 (or the pseudogene TRBV3-2) combines with J gene TRBJ1-5; TRBD1 matches 8 bases. Per the germline V gene, CDR1 is LGHDT and CDR2 is YNNKEL (reference sequence). With V trimmed by 6 bases and J by 1 base, 5 bases remained unmatched. The CDR3 runs 15 residues. In nucleotides, the CDR3 is TGTGCCAGCAGTCTTAGGACAGGGAGCAATCAGCCCCAGCATTTT. Translating it yields CASSLRTGSNQPQHF.

The chain employs TRBV7-9 and TRBJ2-7; D not certain. The CDR3 has 12 residues. Trimming removed 2 bases from V and 4 bases from J, with 6 bases in between. Germline V lookup: CDR1 SEHNR, CDR2 FQNEAQ (reference sequence). The CDR3 sequence: CASSLSLYEQYF. For the CDR3, the DNA is TGTGCCAGCAGCTTAAGTCTATACGAGCAGTACTTC.

This clone appeared a single time. The CDR3 loop is CASSALQGTDTQYF. CDR3 DNA: TGTGCCAGCAGCGCCTTACAGGGCACAGATACGCAGTATTTT. The chain carries TRBV7-3 and TRBJ2-3; D is perhaps TRBD1 (5 bases). Trimming stripped 5 bases from V and 1 base from J, with 10 bases between. Per germline, CDR1 SGHTA and CDR2 FQGTGA. The CDR3 totals 14 residues.

CDR3 sequence (DNA): TGTGCCAGCTCTATGGAAACGGGGAACACCGGGGAGCTGTTTTTT. Translated: CASSMETGNTGELFF. The J gene is TRBJ2-2, the V gene TRBV18; no definite D call. CDR1 is KGHSH and CDR2 is LQKENI in the germline V gene. The CDR3 extends over 15 amino acids. V was cut by 6 bases and J by 1 base, with 12 bases left in between.

The gene calls are TRBV6-1 and TRBJ2-5, with D possibly being TRBD1 (6 bases). The germline gives CDR1 MNHNS, CDR2 SASEGT. The CDR3 is made up of 14 amino acids. Between the trimmed V and J ends, which lost 2 bases and 4 bases, there was a span of 11 bases. CDR3: CASSESTGGETQYF. The CDR3, as DNA: TGTGCCAGCAGTGAATCGACAGGTGGAGAGACCCAGTACTTC.

This chain links TRBV4-1 with TRBJ2-1; 8 nucleotides line up with TRBD1. V was clipped by 6 bases and J by 7 bases; unmatched bases: 2. Germline values: CDR1 MGHRA, CDR2 YSYEKL. The CDR3 is 12 amino acids. The CDR3 region has the DNA TGCGCCAGCAGTACAGGGGGGAATGAGCAGTTCTTC. Amino acid sequence: CASSTGGNEQFF.

The chain couples TRBV10-1 to TRBJ2-3, with 9 bases fitting TRBD2. Losses at the gene ends were 8 bases for V and 3 bases for J; bases not matched to a gene: 9. The CDR3 has 15 residues. CDR1 and CDR2 (germline): WNHNN, SYGVQD (reference sequence). The CDR3 sequence: CASSLSGGLTDTQYF. Written as DNA, the CDR3 is TGCGCCAGCTCCCTGAGCGGGGGGCTTACAGATACGCAGTATTTT.

V and J are TRBV7-8 and TRBJ1-5; perhaps TRBD1 as D (5 bases). CDR3 length: 16 residues. Germline assignment: CDR1 SGHVS and CDR2 FQNEAQ. The germline V and J ends were trimmed by 5 bases and 5 bases, with 19 bases remaining between them. This CDR3 is CASSPGGPGTYQPQHF. The CDR3 DNA reads as TGTGCCAGCAGCCCTGGAGGCCCGGGGACCTATCAGCCCCAGCATTTT.

A single count supports this clone. The chain carries TRBV3-1 (or the pseudogene TRBV3-2) and TRBJ1-3; possible D gene TRBD1, 5 bases. The CDR3 sequence is 15 residues long. V lost 1 base and J lost 4, with 11 bases in between. Germline V gene lookup returns CDR1 LGHDT and CDR2 YNNKEL (reference sequence). The CDR3 loop reads CASSQVGGTGNTIYF. The CDR3, as DNA: TGTGCCAGCAGCCAAGTTGGGGGTACCGGAAACACCATATATTTT.

The chain is built from TRBV30 and TRBJ2-7; D gene ambiguous. The CDR3 runs 12 residues. Trimming stripped 2 bases from V and 3 bases from J, with 8 bases between. Germline assignment: CDR1 GTSNPN and CDR2 SVGIG (reference sequence). CDR3 region: CAWSSSHYEQYF. In DNA, the CDR3 is TGTGCCTGGAGTTCGTCCCACTACGAGCAGTACTTC.

This chain connects TRBV5-6 to TRBJ2-2; D is uncertain. CDR1 SGHDT and CDR2 YYEEEE come from the germline V gene. The CDR3 covers 13 residues. V was pared by 5 bases and J by 6 bases, with 11 bases between. CDR3 loop: CASSAIGPGELFF. The CDR3 nucleotides are TGTGCCAGCAGTGCAATCGGGCCCGGGGAGCTGTTTTTT.

The rearrangement joins TRBV6-5 to TRBJ1-1, with D unresolved. V lost 4 bases to trimming and J lost 1 base, with 10 bases between them. Germline V lookup: CDR1 MNHEY, CDR2 SVGAGI. The CDR3 runs 14 residues. CDR3 nucleotide sequence: TGTGCCAGCAGTTTAACAGTGACGAACACTGAAGCTTTCTTT. It is translated as CASSLTVTNTEAFF.

The rearrangement uses TRBV5-1 and TRBJ2-6, with D possibly being TRBD2 (5 bases). V shed 0 bases and J shed 0 bases, with 19 bases lying between them. Looked up from germline, CDR1 is SGHRS and CDR2 is YFSETQ. CDR3 length equals 20 residues. For the CDR3, the DNA is TGCGCCAGCAGCTTGGATCTGATCACCGAGAGGGCCTCTGGGGCCAACGTCCTGACTTTC. Encoded protein: CASSLDLITERASGANVLTF.

The chain carries TRBV29-1 and TRBJ2-5; D ambiguous. The CDR3 is 12 residues long. Trimming took 0 bases from V and 7 from J, leaving 9 bases between them. Looked up from germline, CDR1 is SQVTM and CDR2 is ANQGSEA. The CDR3 reads CSVEDQFGTQYF. In DNA form, the CDR3 reads TGCAGCGTTGAAGATCAGTTCGGGACCCAGTACTTC.

The chain recombines TRBV3-1 (or the pseudogene TRBV3-2) with TRBJ1-4; D is possibly TRBD1 (5 bases). Germline V gene lookup returns CDR1 LGHDT and CDR2 YNNKEL (reference sequence). The CDR3 length is 13 residues. V was pared by 1 base and J by 10 bases, with 10 bases between. The CDR3 DNA reads TGTGCCAGCAGCCAAGCAGGGATAGGAAAACTGTTTTTT. Amino acid sequence: CASSQAGIGKLFF.

This rearrangement joins TRBV18 to TRBJ2-3; D remains unclear. This CDR3 is 17 amino acids long. CDR1 KGHSH and CDR2 LQKENI come from the germline V gene. The V and J ends lost 2 bases and 2 bases respectively, with 17 bases between them. The CDR3 protein is CASSPEEGFRITDTQYF. The CDR3 DNA reads TGTGCCAGCTCACCAGAGGAAGGGTTCCGAATCACAGATACGCAGTATTTT.

The chain carries TRBV20-1 and TRBJ2-1; 8 bases match TRBD2. Losses at the gene ends were 8 bases for V and 3 bases for J; bases not matched to a gene: 0. Per germline, CDR1 DFQATT and CDR2 SNEGSKA (reference sequence). This CDR3 has 11 amino acids. The CDR3, as DNA: TGCAGTCTAGCGGGCTACAATGAGCAGTTCTTC. Translated: CSLAGYNEQFF.

This clone was seen a single time. The chain joins TRBV10-3 to TRBJ1-5, with 8 bases lining up with TRBD1. Looked up from germline, CDR1 is ENHRY and CDR2 is SYGVKD. The V and J ends lost 2 bases and 7 bases, in that order; junction bases with no gene match: 7. The CDR3 spans 15 residues. The CDR3 loop reads CAISEGQGRRQPQHF. CDR3 DNA: TGTGCCATCAGTGAGGGACAGGGTAGGCGACAGCCCCAGCATTTT.

V usage is TRBV19 and J usage is TRBJ2-6; TRBD1 aligns across 9 bases. J gave up 0 bases and V 5 bases, and 5 bases lay outside the gene matches. Germline values: CDR1 LNHDA, CDR2 SQIVND (reference sequence). The CDR3 has 17 residues. The CDR3 DNA sequence: TGTGCCAGTAGTGTACAGGGGGCCAACTCTGGGGCCAACGTCCTGACTTTC. This gives the protein CASSVQGANSGANVLTF.

This chain connects TRBV28 to TRBJ1-2, with D uncertain. CDR3 size: 15 residues. The V and J ends lost 3 bases and 3 bases respectively, with 14 bases between them. Germline CDR1 is MDHEN and CDR2 is SYDVKM. The CDR3 protein is CASSFTSLRHYGYTF. CDR3 nucleotides: TGTGCCAGCAGTTTTACGTCGCTACGGCACTATGGCTACACCTTC.

The chain recombines TRBV5-1 with TRBJ2-3; 12 nucleotides match TRBD2. V lost 0 bases, J lost 2 bases, and 1 base stayed unmatched. The CDR3 runs 16 residues. Germline V gives CDR1 SGHRS, CDR2 YFSETQ. The CDR3 region is CASSLGTSGVTDTQYF. The CDR3 coding sequence is TGCGCCAGCAGCTTGGGGACTAGCGGGGTCACAGATACGCAGTATTTT.

This chain joins TRBV18 and TRBJ2-3; no reliable D call. V was shortened by 3 bases and J by 2 bases, with 12 bases between the two germline ends. The CDR3 runs 15 residues. The germline CDR1 and CDR2 sequences are KGHSH and LQKENI. The CDR3 loop is CASSPRMGSTDTQYF. The DNA for the CDR3 is TGTGCCAGCTCACCTAGGATGGGGTCCACAGATACGCAGTATTTT.

V usage is TRBV5-1 and J usage is TRBJ2-2; tentatively, D is TRBD1 or TRBD2 (5 bases each). Germline CDR1 is SGHRS and CDR2 is YFSETQ. Deletions cut 3 bases from V and 2 bases from J, with 11 bases between. The CDR3 extends over 15 amino acids. The CDR3 reads CASSWDDPNTGELFF. The CDR3 nucleotides read TGCGCCAGCAGCTGGGACGATCCAAACACCGGGGAGCTGTTTTTT.

The chain recombines TRBV5-1 with TRBJ1-4, with D perhaps TRBD1 (5 bases). CDR1 SGHRS and CDR2 YFSETQ come from the germline V gene. The CDR3 has 15 residues. V was cut by 0 bases and J by 8 bases, with 14 bases left in between. Here the CDR3 DNA reads TGCGCCAGCAGCTTGGCGGGGACTCCGGGGGAAAAACTGTTTTTT. Its protein product is CASSLAGTPGEKLFF.